This TCR beta chain was identified during a study of blood T cell repertoires in COVID-19. Study overall: Samples taken during acute and convalescent COVID-19 were collected in the United States, Italy and Spain. From T cells, B-cell-depleted T cells, or PBMCs came the material, which was cDNA or gDNA.

Germline V gene lookup returns CDR1 WSHSY and CDR2 SAAADI. The CDR3 is 14 amino acids. V was clipped by 6 bases and J by 4 bases; unmatched bases: 7. As originally analysed: Reference gene primers were amplified, and this amplification served to estimate nucleated cell counts. Method: immunoSEQ multiplex PCR; TCRdb's copy keeps in-frame clones and lacks some. V, J and clone size were drawn from that table, and D and trimming were deduced from the DNA. The sample yields tens of thousands of clones, around 87% seen once. The J gene is TRBJ2-7, the V gene TRBV10-2; 9 bases match TRBD2. The clonotype comes from a man over 45 with acute or convalescent COVID-19. The source material was peripheral blood. The CDR3 here is CASRGLARKYEQYF. Here the CDR3 DNA reads TGCGCCAGCAGAGGACTAGCGAGAAAGTACGAGCAGTACTTC.